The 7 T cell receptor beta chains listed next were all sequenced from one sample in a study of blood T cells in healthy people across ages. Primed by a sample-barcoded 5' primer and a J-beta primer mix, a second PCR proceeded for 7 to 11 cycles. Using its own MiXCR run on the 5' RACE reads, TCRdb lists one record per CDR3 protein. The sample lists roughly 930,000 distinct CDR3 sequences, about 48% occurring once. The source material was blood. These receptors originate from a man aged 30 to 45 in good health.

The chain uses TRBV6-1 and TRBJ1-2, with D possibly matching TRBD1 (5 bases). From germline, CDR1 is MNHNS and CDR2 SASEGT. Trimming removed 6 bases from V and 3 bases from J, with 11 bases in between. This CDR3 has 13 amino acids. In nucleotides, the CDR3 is TGTGCCAGCAGGCAGGGAGGCCACTATGGCTACACCTTC. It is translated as CASRQGGHYGYTF.

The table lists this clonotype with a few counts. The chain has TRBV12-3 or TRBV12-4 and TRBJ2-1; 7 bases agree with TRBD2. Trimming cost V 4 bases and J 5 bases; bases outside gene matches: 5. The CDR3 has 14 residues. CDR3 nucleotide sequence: TGTGCCAGCAGTTCCGCGGGACTAAACAATGAGCAGTTCTTC. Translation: CASSSAGLNNEQFF.

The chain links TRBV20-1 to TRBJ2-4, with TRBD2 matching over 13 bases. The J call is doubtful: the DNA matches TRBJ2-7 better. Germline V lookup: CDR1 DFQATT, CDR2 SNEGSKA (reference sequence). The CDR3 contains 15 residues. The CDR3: CSARRLAGGKDEQYF. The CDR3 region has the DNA TGCAGTGCGCGCAGACTAGCGGGGGGCAAAGACGAGCAGTACTTC.

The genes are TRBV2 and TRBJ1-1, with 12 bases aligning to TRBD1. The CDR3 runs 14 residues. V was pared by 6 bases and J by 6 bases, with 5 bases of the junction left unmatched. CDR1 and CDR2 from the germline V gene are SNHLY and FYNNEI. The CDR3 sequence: CASRRDRGRAEAFF. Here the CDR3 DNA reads TGTGCCAGCAGACGGGACAGGGGGCGGGCTGAAGCTTTCTTT.

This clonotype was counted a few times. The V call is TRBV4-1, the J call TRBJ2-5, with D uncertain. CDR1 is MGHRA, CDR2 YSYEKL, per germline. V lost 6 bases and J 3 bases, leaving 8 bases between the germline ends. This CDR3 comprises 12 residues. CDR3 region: CASRNFKETQYF. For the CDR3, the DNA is TGCGCCAGCAGGAACTTTAAAGAGACCCAGTACTTC.

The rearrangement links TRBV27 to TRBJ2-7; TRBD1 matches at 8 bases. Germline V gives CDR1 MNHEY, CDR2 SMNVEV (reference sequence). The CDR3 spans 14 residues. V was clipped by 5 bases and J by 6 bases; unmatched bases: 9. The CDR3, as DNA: TGTGCCAGCAGTCCCGGGACAGGCTTTAGCGAGCAGTACTTC. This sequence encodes CASSPGTGFSEQYF.

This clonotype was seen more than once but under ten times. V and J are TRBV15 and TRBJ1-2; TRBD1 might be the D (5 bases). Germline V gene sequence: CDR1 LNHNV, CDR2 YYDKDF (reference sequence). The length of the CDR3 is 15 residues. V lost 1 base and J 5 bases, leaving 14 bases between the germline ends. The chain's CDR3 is CATSRAAGTVYGYTF. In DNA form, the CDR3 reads TGTGCCACCAGCAGAGCCGCCGGGACTGTATATGGCTACACCTTC.